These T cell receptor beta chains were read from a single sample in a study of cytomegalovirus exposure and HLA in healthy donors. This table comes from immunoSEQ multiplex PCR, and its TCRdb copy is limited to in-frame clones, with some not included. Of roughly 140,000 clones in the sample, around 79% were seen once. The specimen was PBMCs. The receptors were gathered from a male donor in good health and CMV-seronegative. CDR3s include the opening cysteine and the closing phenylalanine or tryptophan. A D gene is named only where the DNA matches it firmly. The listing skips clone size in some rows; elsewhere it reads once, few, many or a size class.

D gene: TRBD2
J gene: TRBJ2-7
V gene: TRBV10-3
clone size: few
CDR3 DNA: TGTGCCATCACAAAAGGCGGGAGTTACGAGCAGTACTTC
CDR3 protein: CAITKGGSYEQYF

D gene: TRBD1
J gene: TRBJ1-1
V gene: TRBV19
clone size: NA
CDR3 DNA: TGTGCCAGTAGTAAGGGACAGCAGAGCACTGAAGCTTTCTTT
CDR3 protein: CASSKGQQSTEAFF

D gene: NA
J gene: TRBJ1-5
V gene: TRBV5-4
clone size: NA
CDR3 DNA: TGTGCCAGCAGCCCCCTTCCCGGAGAAGGGCCCCAGCATTTT
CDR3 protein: CASSPLPGEGPQHF

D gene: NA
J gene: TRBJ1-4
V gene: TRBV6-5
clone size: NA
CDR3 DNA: TGTGCCAGCAGCCTACAGGCGGGCGCGGGGGAAAAACTGTTTTTT
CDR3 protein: CASSLQAGAGEKLFF

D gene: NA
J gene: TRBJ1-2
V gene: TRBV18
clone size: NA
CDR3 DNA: TGTGCCAGCTCACCACCCACTAGAGGGCCGGTCCGTGGCTACACCTTC
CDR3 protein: CASSPPTRGPVRGYTF

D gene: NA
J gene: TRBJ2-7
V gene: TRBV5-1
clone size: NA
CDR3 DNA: TGCGCCAGCAGCCCGGAGGGTGTGGCCTACGAGCAGTACTTC
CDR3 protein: CASSPEGVAYEQYF

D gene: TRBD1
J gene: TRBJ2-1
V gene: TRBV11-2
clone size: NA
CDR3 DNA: TGTGCCAGCGGCATGACAGGGTACGATGAGCAGTTCTTC
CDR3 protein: CASGMTGYDEQFF

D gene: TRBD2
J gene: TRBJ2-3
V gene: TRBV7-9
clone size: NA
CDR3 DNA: TGTGCCAGCAGCTTGCCAGGACTAGGCTCCACAGATACGCAGTATTTT
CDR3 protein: CASSLPGLGSTDTQYF

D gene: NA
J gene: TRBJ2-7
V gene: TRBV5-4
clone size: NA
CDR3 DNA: TGTGCCAGCAGCTTGCGACACAGGCCTTCGGAGCAGTACTTC
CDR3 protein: CASSLRHRPSEQYF

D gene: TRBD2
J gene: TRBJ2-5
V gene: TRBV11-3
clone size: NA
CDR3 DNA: TGTGCCAGCAGCTTAGGGACTAGCGGGAAAGAGACCCAGTACTTC
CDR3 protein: CASSLGTSGKETQYF

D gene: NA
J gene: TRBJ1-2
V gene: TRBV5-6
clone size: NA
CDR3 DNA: TGTGCCAGCAGCCCGGGTTTTTATGGCTACCCCTTC
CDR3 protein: CASSPGFYGYPF

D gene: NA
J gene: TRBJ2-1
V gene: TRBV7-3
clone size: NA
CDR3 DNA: TGTGCCAGCAGCCCCACTAGGCCCCGGAGTTACAATGAGCAGTTCTTC
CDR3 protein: CASSPTRPRSYNEQFF

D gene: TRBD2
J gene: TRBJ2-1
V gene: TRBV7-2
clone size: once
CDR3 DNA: TGTGCCAGCAGCCCTCTCTCTCTAGCGGGAAACTACAATGAGCAGTTCTTC
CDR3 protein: CASSPLSLAGNYNEQFF

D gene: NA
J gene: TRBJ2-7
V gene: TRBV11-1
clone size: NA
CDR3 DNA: TGTGCCAGCAGCCCAACAGACAGAAACTACGAGCAGTACTTC
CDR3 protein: CASSPTDRNYEQYF

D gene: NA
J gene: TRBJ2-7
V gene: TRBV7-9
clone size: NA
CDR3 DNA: TGTTCCAGCAGCTTAGGTCAATACGAGCAGTACTTC
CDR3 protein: CSSSLGQYEQYF

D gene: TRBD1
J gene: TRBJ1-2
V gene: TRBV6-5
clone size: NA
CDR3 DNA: TGTGCCAGCTGGGACAGGAGAGAACGCTACACCTTC
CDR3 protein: CASWDRRERYTF

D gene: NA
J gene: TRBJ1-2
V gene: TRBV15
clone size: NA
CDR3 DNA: TGTGCCACCAGCAGAGATCTTGGGGGAGGGAGCTATGGCTACACCTTC
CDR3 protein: CATSRDLGGGSYGYTF

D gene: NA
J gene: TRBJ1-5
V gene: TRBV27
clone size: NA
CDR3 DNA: TGTGCCAGCAGTTTACAGGGGCTAGGTCAGCCCCAGCATTTT
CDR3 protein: CASSLQGLGQPQHF

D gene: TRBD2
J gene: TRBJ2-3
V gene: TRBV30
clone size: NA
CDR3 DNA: TGTGCCTGGAGTCCCGGGGGGGGGACAGATACGCAGTATTTT
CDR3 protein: CAWSPGGGTDTQYF

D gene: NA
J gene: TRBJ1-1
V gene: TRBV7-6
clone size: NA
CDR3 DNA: TGTGCCAGCAGCTTAACACAGGGTAGGCAAGACACTGAAGCTTTCTTT
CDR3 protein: CASSLTQGRQDTEAFF

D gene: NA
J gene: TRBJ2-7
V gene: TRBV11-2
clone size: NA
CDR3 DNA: TGTGCCAGCAGCTTAAGCGGACCTTCCTACGAGCAGTACTTC
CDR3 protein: CASSLSGPSYEQYF

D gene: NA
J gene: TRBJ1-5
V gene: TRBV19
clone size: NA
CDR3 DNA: TGTGCCAGTAGAGGGGGAAAGGAAGGGAGTACTCAGCCCCAGCATTTT
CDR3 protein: CASRGGKEGSTQPQHF

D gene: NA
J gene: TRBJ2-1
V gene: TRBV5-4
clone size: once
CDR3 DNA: TGTGCCAGCAGCGTCAGCGGGTCCTACAATGAGCAGTTCTTC
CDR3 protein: CASSVSGSYNEQFF

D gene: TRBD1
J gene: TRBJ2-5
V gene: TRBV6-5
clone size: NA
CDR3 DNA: TGTGCCTGCAGTTACGGGACAGGATTGGGACAAGAGACCCAGTACTTC
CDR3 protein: CACSYGTGLGQETQYF

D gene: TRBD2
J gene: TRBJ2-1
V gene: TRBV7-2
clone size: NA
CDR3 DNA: TGTGCCAGCAGCCCACTACTAGCGCGGGCCTACAATGAGCAGTTCTTC
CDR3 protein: CASSPLLARAYNEQFF

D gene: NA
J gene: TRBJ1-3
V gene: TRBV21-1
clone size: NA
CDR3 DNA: TGTGCCAGGGATCGGGACAGGGCTCTCTCTGGAAACACCATATATTTT
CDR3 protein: CARDRDRALSGNTIYF

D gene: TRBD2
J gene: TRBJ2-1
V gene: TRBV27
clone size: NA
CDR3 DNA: TGTGCCACCAAATCAGCGGGAGCGTCCTACAATGAGCAGTTCTTC
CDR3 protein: CATKSAGASYNEQFF

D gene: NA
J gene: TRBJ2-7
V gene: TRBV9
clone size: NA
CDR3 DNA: TGTGCCAGCAGCGCCAATACCGAACAGGGTGGGAGCTCCTACGAGCAGTACTTC
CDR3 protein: CASSANTEQGGSSYEQYF

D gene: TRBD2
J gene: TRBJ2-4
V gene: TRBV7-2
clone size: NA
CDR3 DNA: TGTGCCAGCAGCACCACCGGGACTAGCTTTTTGGGGATTCAGTACTTC
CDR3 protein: CASSTTGTSFLGIQYF

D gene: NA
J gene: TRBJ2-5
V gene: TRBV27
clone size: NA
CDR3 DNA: TGTGCCAGCAGTTTAGTTGTGGGACACCCAGGAGAGACCCAGTACTTC
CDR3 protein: CASSLVVGHPGETQYF

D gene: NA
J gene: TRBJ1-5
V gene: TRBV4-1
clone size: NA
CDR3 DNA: TGCGCCAGCAGCCCGGCCAGAGGGAATCAGCCCCAGCATTTT
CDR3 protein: CASSPARGNQPQHF

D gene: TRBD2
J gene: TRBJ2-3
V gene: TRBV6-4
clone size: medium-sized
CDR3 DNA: TGTGCCAGCAGTGAGCGGGGGGGCACAGATACGCAGTATTTT
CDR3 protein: CASSERGGTDTQYF

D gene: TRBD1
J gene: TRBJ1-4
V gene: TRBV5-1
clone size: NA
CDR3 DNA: TGCGCCAGCAGCTTGGGGGGGACAGGGTTATCAACTAATGAAAAACTGTTTTTT
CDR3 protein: CASSLGGTGLSTNEKLFF